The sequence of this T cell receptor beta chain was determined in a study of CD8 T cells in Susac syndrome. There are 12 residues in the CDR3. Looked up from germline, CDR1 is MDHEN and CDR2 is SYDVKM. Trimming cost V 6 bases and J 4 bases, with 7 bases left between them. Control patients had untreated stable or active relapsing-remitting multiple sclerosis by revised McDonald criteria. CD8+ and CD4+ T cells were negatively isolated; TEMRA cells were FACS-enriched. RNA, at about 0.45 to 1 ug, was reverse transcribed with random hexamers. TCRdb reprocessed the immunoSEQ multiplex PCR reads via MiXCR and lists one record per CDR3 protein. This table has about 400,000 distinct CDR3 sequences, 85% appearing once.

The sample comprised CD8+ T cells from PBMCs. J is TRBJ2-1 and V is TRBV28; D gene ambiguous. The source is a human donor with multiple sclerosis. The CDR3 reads CASRTPYNEQFF. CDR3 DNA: TGTGCCAGCAGGACTCCTTACAATGAGCAGTTCTTC.